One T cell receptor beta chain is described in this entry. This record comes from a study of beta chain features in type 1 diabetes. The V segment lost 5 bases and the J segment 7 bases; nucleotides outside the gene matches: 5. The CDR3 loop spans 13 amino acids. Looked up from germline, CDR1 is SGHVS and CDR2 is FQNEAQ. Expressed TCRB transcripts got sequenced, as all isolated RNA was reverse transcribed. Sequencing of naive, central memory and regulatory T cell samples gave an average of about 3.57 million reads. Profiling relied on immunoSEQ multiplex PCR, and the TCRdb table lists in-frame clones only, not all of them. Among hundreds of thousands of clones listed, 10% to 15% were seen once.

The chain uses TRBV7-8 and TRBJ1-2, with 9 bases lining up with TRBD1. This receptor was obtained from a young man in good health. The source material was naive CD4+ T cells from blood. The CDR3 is CASSATGGSGYTF. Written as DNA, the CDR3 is TGTGCCAGCAGCGCGACAGGGGGAAGTGGCTACACCTTC.